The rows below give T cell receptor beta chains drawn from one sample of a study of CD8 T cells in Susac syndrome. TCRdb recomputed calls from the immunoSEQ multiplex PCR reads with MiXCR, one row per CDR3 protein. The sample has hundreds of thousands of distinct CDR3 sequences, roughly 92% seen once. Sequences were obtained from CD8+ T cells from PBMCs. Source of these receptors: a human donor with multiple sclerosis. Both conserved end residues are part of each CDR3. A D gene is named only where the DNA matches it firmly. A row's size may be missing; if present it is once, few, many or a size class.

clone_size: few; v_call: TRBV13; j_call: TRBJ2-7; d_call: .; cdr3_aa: CASSFVGAQEQYF; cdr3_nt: TGTGCCAGCAGCTTCGTAGGGGCGCAAGAGCAGTACTTC
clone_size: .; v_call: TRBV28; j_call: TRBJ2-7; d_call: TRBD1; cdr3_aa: CASSLTGQGPAEQYF; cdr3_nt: TGTGCCAGCAGTTTAACGGGACAGGGGCCCGCGGAGCAGTACTTC
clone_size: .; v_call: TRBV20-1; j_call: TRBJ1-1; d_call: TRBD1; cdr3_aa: CSAPDPGGPNTEAFF; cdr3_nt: TGCAGTGCCCCCGACCCAGGGGGACCGAACACTGAAGCTTTCTTT
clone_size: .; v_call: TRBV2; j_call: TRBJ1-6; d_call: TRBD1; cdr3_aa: CASRRQGSSYNSPLHF; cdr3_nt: TGTGCCAGCAGAAGACAGGGTAGCTCCTATAATTCACCCCTCCACTTT
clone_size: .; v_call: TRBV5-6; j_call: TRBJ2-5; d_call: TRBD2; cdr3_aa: CASSLGGTKETQYF; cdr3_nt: TGTGCCAGCAGCTTGGGAGGGACTAAAGAGACCCAGTACTTC
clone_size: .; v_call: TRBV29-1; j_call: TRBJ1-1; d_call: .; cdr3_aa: CSVKPTEAFF; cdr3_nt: TGCAGCGTTAAGCCCACTGAAGCTTTCTTT
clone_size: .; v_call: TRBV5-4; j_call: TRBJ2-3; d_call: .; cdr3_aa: CASSPNVPGLLDTQYF; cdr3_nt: TGTGCCAGCAGCCCTAACGTTCCAGGTTTATTGGATACGCAGTATTTT
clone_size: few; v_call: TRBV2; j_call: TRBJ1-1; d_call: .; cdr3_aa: CASSEFAGGAGTEAFF; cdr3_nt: TGTGCCAGCAGTGAGTTCGCGGGCGGGGCAGGAACTGAAGCTTTCTTT
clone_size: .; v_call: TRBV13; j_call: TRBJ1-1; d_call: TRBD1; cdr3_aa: CASSSATGVRKAFF; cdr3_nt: TGTGCCAGCAGCTCTGCTACAGGGGTACGAAAAGCTTTCTTT
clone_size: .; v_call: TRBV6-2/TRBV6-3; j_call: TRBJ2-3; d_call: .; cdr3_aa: CASSYGPDTQYF; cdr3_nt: TGTGCCAGCAGTTACGGGCCAGATACGCAGTATTTT
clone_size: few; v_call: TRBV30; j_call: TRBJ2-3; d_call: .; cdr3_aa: CAWSVGAGSTDTQYF; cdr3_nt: TGTGCCTGGAGTGTTGGAGCGGGTAGCACAGATACGCAGTATTTT
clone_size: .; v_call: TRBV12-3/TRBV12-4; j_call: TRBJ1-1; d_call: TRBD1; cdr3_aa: CASSLDSWTGSNTEAFF; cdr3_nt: TGTGCCAGCAGTTTAGACTCCTGGACAGGCTCGAACACTGAAGCTTTCTTT
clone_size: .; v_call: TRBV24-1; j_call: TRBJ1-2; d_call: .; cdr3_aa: CATSRGGPNYGYTF; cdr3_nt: TGTGCCACCAGCCGGGGGGGACCCAACTATGGCTACACCTTC
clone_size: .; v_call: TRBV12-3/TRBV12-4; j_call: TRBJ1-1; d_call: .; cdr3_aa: CASSFRGTEAFF; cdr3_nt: TGTGCCAGCAGTTTTAGGGGCACTGAAGCTTTCTTT
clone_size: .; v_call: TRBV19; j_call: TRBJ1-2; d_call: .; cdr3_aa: CASSSGGYGYTF; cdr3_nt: TGTGCCAGTAGTTCGGGCGGGTATGGCTACACCTTC
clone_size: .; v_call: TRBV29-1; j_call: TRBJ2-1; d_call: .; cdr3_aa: CSVVYALSNEQFF; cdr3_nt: TGCAGCGTGGTATATGCATTGTCCAATGAGCAGTTCTTC
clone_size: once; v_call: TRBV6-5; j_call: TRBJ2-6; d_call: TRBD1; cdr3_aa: CASSYFPGQWSGANVLTF; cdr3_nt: TGTGCCAGCAGTTACTTCCCGGGACAGTGGTCGGGGGCCAACGTCCTGACTTTC
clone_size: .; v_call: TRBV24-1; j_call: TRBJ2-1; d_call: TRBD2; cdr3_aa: CATSDWTSGGDNEQFF; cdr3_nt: TGTGCCACCAGTGATTGGACTAGCGGGGGGGACAATGAGCAGTTCTTC
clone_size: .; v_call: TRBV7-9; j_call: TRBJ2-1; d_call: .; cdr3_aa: CASVPREYNEQFF; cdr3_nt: TGTGCCAGCGTCCCCCGGGAGTACAATGAGCAGTTCTTC
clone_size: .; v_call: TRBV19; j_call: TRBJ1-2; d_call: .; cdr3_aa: CASSITLTELYNYGYTF; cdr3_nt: TGTGCCAGTAGTATAACCCTGACAGAGTTATATAACTATGGCTACACCTTC
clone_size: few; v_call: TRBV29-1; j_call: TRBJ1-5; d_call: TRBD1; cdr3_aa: CSVETGTNQPQHF; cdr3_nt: TGCAGCGTCGAGACAGGGACGAATCAGCCCCAGCATTTT
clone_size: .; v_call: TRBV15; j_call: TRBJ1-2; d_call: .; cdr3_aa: CTTSSAYGTRDGYTF; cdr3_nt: TGTACCACCAGCAGCGCGTACGGGACTCGCGATGGCTACACCTTC
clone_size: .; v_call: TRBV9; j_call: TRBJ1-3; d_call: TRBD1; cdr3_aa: CASSGTGSTIYF; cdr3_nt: TGTGCCAGCAGCGGGACAGGGAGCACCATATATTTT
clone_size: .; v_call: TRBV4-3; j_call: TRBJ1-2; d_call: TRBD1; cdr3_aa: CASSQEAQGNYGYTF; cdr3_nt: TGCGCCAGCAGCCAAGAGGCACAGGGGAACTATGGCTACACCTTC
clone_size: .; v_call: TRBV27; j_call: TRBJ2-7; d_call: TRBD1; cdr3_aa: CATRTGPGYEQYF; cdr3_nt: TGTGCCACCAGGACAGGGCCAGGGTACGAGCAGTACTTC
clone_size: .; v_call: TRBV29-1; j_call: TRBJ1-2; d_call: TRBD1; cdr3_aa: CSVESPGTGGYTF; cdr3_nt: TGCAGCGTTGAATCACCCGGGACAGGTGGCTACACCTTC
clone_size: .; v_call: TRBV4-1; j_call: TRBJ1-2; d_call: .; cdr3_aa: CASSQYGGGAGYTF; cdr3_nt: TGCGCCAGCAGCCAATATGGGGGTGGGGCTGGCTACACCTTC
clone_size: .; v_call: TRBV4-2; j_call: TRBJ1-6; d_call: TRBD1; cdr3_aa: CASSQGQGSGSPLHF; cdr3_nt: TGTGCCAGCAGCCAAGGACAGGGATCGGGTTCACCCCTCCACTTT
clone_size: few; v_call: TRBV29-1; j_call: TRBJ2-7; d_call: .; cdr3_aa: CSVDYTGDGVQYF; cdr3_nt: TGCAGCGTCGATTATACGGGAGACGGGGTGCAGTACTTC
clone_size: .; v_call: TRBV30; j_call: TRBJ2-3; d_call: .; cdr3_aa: CAWTQGAGSDTQYF; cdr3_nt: TGTGCCTGGACACAAGGGGCCGGTTCAGATACGCAGTATTTT
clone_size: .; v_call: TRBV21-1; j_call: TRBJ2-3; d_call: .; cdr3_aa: CASRPFSGRSLDTQYF; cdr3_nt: TGTGCCAGCAGACCGTTTAGCGGGAGGTCCTTGGATACGCAGTATTTT
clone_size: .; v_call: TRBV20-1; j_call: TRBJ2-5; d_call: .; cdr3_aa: CSARSREGETQYF; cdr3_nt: TGCAGTGCTAGATCCAGGGAAGGGGAGACCCAGTACTTC
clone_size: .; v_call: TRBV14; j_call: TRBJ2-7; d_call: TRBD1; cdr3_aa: CASSGDRYYEQYF; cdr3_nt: TGTGCCAGCAGTGGGGACAGGTACTACGAGCAGTACTTC
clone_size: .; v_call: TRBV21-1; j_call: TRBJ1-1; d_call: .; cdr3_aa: CASSKDFPALNTEAFF; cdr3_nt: TGTGCCAGCAGCAAAGACTTCCCAGCGCTGAACACTGAAGCTTTCTTT
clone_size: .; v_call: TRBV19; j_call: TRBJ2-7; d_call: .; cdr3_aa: CASSIGVHEQYF; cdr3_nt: TGTGCCAGTAGTATTGGAGTCCACGAGCAGTACTTC
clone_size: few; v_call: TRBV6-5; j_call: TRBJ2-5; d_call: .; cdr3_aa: CASSYSAGETQYF; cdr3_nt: TGTGCCAGCAGTTACTCCGCAGGAGAGACCCAGTACTTC
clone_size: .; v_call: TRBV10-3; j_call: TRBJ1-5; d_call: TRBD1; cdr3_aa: CAISDPDRGEQPQHF; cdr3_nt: TGTGCCATCAGTGACCCTGACAGGGGAGAGCAGCCCCAGCATTTT
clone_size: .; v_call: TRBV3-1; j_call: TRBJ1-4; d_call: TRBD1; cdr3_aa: CASRVGQPNEKLFF; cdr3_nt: TGTGCCAGCAGGGTGGGACAGCCTAATGAAAAACTGTTTTTT
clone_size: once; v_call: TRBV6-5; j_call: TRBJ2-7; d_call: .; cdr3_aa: CASSYSRTGYRYEQYF; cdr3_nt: TGTGCCAGCAGTTACTCGAGAACAGGGTATCGGTACGAGCAGTACTTC
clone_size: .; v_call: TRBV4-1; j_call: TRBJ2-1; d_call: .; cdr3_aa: CASSQEGLVGVNEQFF; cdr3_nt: TGCGCCAGCAGCCAAGAGGGCCTAGTCGGGGTCAATGAGCAGTTCTTC
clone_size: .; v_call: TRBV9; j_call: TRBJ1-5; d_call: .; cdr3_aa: CASSVGDGTNQPQHF; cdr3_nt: TGTGCCAGCAGCGTAGGGGACGGTACAAATCAGCCCCAGCATTTT
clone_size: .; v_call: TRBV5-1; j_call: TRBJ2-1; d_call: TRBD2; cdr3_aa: CASSPGLVKVSHVNEQFF; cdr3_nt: TGCGCCAGCAGCCCCGGACTAGTCAAGGTCTCGCACGTCAATGAGCAGTTCTTC
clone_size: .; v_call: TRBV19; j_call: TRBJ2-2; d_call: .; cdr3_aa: CASSPGTFEAGELFF; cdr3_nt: TGTGCCAGTAGTCCCGGGACGTTTGAAGCCGGGGAGCTGTTTTTT
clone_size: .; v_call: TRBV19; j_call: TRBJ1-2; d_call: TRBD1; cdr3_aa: CASSIGQGVNYGYTF; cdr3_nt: TGTGCCAGTAGTATCGGGCAGGGGGTTAACTATGGCTACACCTTC
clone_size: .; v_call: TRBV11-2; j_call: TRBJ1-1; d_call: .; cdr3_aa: CANPGPNTEAFF; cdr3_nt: TGTGCCAACCCCGGACCGAACACTGAAGCTTTCTTT
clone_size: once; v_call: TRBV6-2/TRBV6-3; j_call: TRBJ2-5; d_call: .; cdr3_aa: CASSRTGVEAGQETQYF; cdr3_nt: TGTGCCAGCAGCCGTACCGGGGTCGAAGCAGGCCAAGAGACCCAGTACTTC
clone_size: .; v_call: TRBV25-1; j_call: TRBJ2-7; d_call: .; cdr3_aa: CASSEYDTFYEQYF; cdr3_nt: TGTGCCAGCAGTGAATATGACACCTTCTACGAGCAGTACTTC
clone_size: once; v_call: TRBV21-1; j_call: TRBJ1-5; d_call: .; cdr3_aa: CASSKIQGLGQPQHF; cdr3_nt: TGTGCCAGCAGCAAAATACAGGGTCTTGGTCAGCCCCAGCATTTT
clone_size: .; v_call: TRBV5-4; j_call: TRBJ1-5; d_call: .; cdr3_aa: CASSLEGADQPQHF; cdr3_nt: TGTGCCAGCAGCTTGGAGGGAGCCGATCAGCCCCAGCATTTT
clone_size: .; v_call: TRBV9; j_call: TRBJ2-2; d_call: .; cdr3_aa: CASSVEAGPNTGELFF; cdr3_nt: TGTGCCAGCAGCGTAGAGGCAGGTCCGAACACCGGGGAGCTGTTTTTT
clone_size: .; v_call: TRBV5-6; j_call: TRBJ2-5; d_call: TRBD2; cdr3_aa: CASSLSGLAGGPPQETQYF; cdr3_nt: TGTGCCAGCAGCTTGTCGGGACTAGCGGGAGGGCCCCCACAAGAGACCCAGTACTTC
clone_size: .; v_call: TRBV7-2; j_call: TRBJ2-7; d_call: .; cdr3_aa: CASSLNGYEQYF; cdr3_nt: TGTGCCAGCAGCTTAAACGGGTACGAGCAGTACTTC
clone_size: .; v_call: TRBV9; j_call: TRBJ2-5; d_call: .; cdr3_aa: CASSGTVSQETQYF; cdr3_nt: TGTGCCAGCAGCGGCACCGTCTCGCAAGAGACCCAGTACTTC
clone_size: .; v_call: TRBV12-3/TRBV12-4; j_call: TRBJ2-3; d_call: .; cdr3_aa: CASKNTDSSTDTQYF; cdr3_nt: TGTGCCAGCAAAAACACAGATTCTAGCACAGATACGCAGTATTTT